Listed below are T cell receptor beta chains from one sample, sequenced in a study of T cells after yellow fever vaccination. TCRdb reprocessed the 5' RACE reads via MiXCR and lists one record per CDR3 protein. The table shows just under 600,000 distinct CDR3 sequences, with about 13% occurring only once. The sample consisted of PBMCs, taken on the day of the yellow fever booster vaccination. These TCRs come from a man in his thirties or forties who received the YFV17D yellow fever vaccine. Each CDR3 is given with its conserved first and last residue. D genes are given only for firm matches. The listing skips clone size in some rows; elsewhere it reads once, few, many or a size class.

CSARDERLPGQFF TGCAGTGCTAGAGATGAGCGGCTCCCTGGTCAGTTCTTC TRBV20-1 - TRBJ2-1 few
CASSLTRLAALLDTQYF TGCGCCAGCAGCTTGACGCGGCTAGCGGCCTTATTGGATACGCAGTATTTT TRBV5-1 TRBD2 TRBJ2-3 few
CSALTGTGGLQRAFF TGCAGTGCTCTTACCGGGACAGGGGGTTTACAAAGAGCTTTCTTT TRBV20-1 TRBD1 TRBJ1-1 few
CAISKTSLSTDTQYF TGTGCCATCAGCAAGACTAGCCTGAGCACAGATACGCAGTATTTT TRBV10-3 TRBD2 TRBJ2-3 -
CASSPRAGDYEQYF TGTGCCAGCTCACCACGGGCGGGAGACTACGAGCAGTACTTC TRBV18 TRBD2 TRBJ2-7 few
CASRLGLAEETQYF TGCGCCAGCAGGCTCGGACTAGCGGAAGAGACCCAGTACTTC TRBV10-2 TRBD2 TRBJ2-5 few
CASSQVPGGFRTPYNEQFF TGTGCCAGCAGCCAAGTCCCAGGGGGCTTTAGGACTCCCTACAATGAGCAGTTCTTC TRBV3-1 TRBD1 TRBJ2-1 few
CASSELGTSGRETQYF TGTGCCAGCAGCGAACTCGGGACTAGCGGGAGGGAGACCCAGTACTTC TRBV9 TRBD2 TRBJ2-5 -
CASTATGTGGIGGGAPLHF TGTGCCAGCACCGCGACGGGGACAGGGGGCATCGGCGGCGGGGCACCCCTCCACTTT TRBV27 TRBD1 TRBJ1-6 few
CAIKGYSGPRSLGGEGYNEQFF TGTGCCATCAAGGGGTATAGCGGTCCGCGTTCCCTGGGCGGAGAAGGCTACAATGAGCAGTTCTTC TRBV10-3 - TRBJ2-1 -
CASSSNEGPLHF TGTGCCAGCAGCTCGAACGAAGGACCCCTCCACTTT TRBV5-5 - TRBJ1-6 -
CASSQGVAGTDTQYF TGCGCCAGCAGCCAAGGGGTAGCGGGCACAGATACGCAGTATTTT TRBV4-3 - TRBJ2-3 few
CASKPAEGGVETQYF TGTGCCAGCAAGCCGGCGGAAGGGGGGGTAGAGACCCAGTACTTC TRBV7-9 - TRBJ2-5 few
CASSSPTSGRGSEQFF TGTGCCAGCAGCTCGCCGACTAGCGGGAGGGGCAGTGAGCAGTTCTTC TRBV11-2 TRBD2 TRBJ2-1 -
CATIDPYDSQETQYF TGTGCCACCATCGACCCCTACGACTCTCAAGAGACCCAGTACTTC TRBV15 - TRBJ2-5 few
CATSRARGQGTYEQYF TGTGCCACCAGCAGAGCGAGAGGACAGGGAACCTACGAGCAGTACTTC TRBV15 TRBD1 TRBJ2-7 -
CSALGVPEQYF TGCAGTGCTCTGGGGGTCCCCGAGCAGTACTTC TRBV20-1 - TRBJ2-7 few
CASSQDRGGIYGYTF TGCGCCAGCAGCCAAGATCGGGGGGGAATCTATGGCTACACCTTC TRBV4-3 - TRBJ1-2 -